The T cell receptor beta chain under discussion was sequenced for a study of blood T cell repertoires in COVID-19 (TCRdb year 2020). For context, the study as a whole: Collaborator samples came from the United States, Italy and Spain and covered acute and convalescent phases of COVID-19. The prospective study material was composed of cDNA or gDNA derived from T cells, B-cell-depleted T cells, or PBMCs. Deeply sampled blood TCRbeta repertoires from subjects exposed to, actively infected with, or recovered from COVID-19 were included in the dataset. The repertoires were released in a freely available public database intended as a resource for research on the immune response to SARS-CoV-2. Samples came from the ongoing ImmuneRACE study (first 160 participants) plus 1,254 subjects from 6 global collaborators. The sample metadata nearly always contained a de-identified subject ID, COVID-19 status, age in years and sex. Where available, HLA class I and class II types were taken from metadata supplied by the sample provider and were not determined by assay-based typing.

Whole blood was collected in K2EDTA tubes by collaborating institutions according to the institutions' own protocols. Collaborator samples were shipped for TCRbeta analysis as frozen whole blood, isolated PBMCs, or DNA extracted from either sample type. TCRbeta CDR3 regions were amplified from genomic DNA by means of the immunoSEQ Assay, a bias-controlled multiplex PCR. The authors processed their data as follows. Nucleated cell counts per sample were estimated from amplification of reference gene primers within the assay. To quantify the absolute abundance of each unique TCRbeta CDR3 rearrangement, sequence reads were collapsed and filtered. For each sample, productive Simpson clonality was calculated by taking the square root of Simpson's diversity index across productive rearrangements. TCRdb took this table from immuneACCESS and kept in-frame rearrangements with V and J called. Such tables lack part of the clones; where checked against another copy, unresolved V genes explain under half of the gap, and the rest is unexplained. V and J calls and clone size are as listed in that table; D and trimming were resolved from the DNA. In this sample the table shows tens of thousands of clones, about nine tenths of which occur a single time. The ten most abundant clones make up roughly 2% of the sample.

Points on this clone: No antigen is known for it. Nothing much larger sits one base from this clone, and base qualities are not available.

The CDR1 and CDR2 encoded by the germline V gene are SGHVS and FQNEAQ. Trimming leaves V shorter by 1 base and J shorter by 1 base, with the junction holding 9 bases beyond the gene matches. The CDR3 runs 17 amino acids, cysteine and phenylalanine included. Only the CDR3 DNA is retained, 51 bases long and in frame from the first base. The full study reports these points: The quantity of clinical and demographic metadata differed by source and by participant and was supplied without curation.

This TCR was sampled from a man aged 25-45 years with acute or convalescent COVID-19. Sequencing was performed on peripheral blood. This receptor chain uses TRBV7-8 and TRBJ1-1; the junction holds 7 bases that match TRBD1. The nucleotide sequence is TGTGCCAGCAGCTTAGGAGGGGGCCTTATAACGAACACTGAAGCTTTCTTT. It translates to CASSLGGGLITNTEAFF. The CDR3, completed at both ends by the reference TRBV7-8 and TRBJ1-1 genes, gives the full variable domain GAGVSQSPRYKVAKRGQDVALRCDPISGHVSLFWYQQALGQGPEFLTYFQNEAQLDKSGLPSDRFFAERPEGSVSTLKIQRTQQEDSAVYLCASSLGGGLITNTEAFFGQGTRLTVV.